Shown below are 24 T cell receptor beta chains from a single sample sequenced in a study of T cell changes during pregnancy in multiple sclerosis. Here immunoSEQ multiplex PCR was the method, and the copy in TCRdb shows in-frame clones only, minus some. This sample yields some 37,000 clones, of which more than 75% are seen a single time; under 0.75% belongs to the top ten. Sequenced here: CD4+ T cells from peripheral blood mononuclear cells, sampled in the first trimester of pregnancy. The receptors come from a female donor with multiple sclerosis, enrolled in a pregnancy study.

The table lists this clone with a few counts. The V call is TRBV28, the J call TRBJ2-1; 13 bases line up with TRBD2. V shed 5 bases, J shed 7 bases, and the junction held 8 bases outside the gene matches. Germline loops: CDR1 MDHEN, CDR2 SYDVKM. The CDR3 has 16 residues. CDR3 bases: TGTGCCAGCAGTCCATGGACTAGCGGGAGTAAGAATGAGCAGTTCTTC. This encodes CASSPWTSGSKNEQFF.

The chain links TRBV18 to TRBJ2-1; TRBD2 matches at 9 bases. Looked up from germline, CDR1 is KGHSH and CDR2 is LQKENI. The CDR3 is 16 amino acids. Unmatched junction bases numbered 12, after V lost 3 bases and J lost 9 bases. The CDR3 reads CASSPIAGDSVGEQFF. The DNA of the CDR3 is TGTGCCAGCTCACCCATAGCGGGAGATTCAGTAGGTGAGCAGTTCTTC.

This clone has just one count. The rearrangement joins TRBV4-1 to TRBJ1-1; unclear D gene. The length of the CDR3 is 15 residues. Germline-derived CDR1 and CDR2 are MGHRA and YSYEKL. V dropped 1 base and J dropped 4 bases, with 13 bases sitting between them. The CDR3 is CASSQGRGGGTEAFF. The CDR3 coding sequence is TGCGCCAGCAGCCAAGGGCGGGGAGGCGGCACTGAAGCTTTCTTT.

The rearrangement joins TRBV27 to TRBJ2-7, with a tentative D call TRBD1 (6 bases). Germline CDR1 is MNHEY and CDR2 is SMNVEV (reference sequence). The V end lost 5 bases, the J end lost 4 bases, and 12 bases lay between the germline ends. The CDR3 spans 13 residues. The CDR3 DNA is TGTGCCAGCAGTACCTATACAGGGTACGAGCAGTACTTC. Translation gives CASSTYTGYEQYF.

The chain combines TRBV6-5 with TRBJ2-5; 9 bases fit TRBD1. Germline CDR1 is MNHEY and CDR2 is SVGAGI. The CDR3 contains 14 residues. V dropped 7 bases and J dropped 3; count of bases not matched to a gene: 6. The CDR3 bases are TGTGCCAGCACCCGGACAGGGGTCAAAGAGACCCAGTACTTC. Encoded protein: CASTRTGVKETQYF.

The chain couples TRBV6-5 to TRBJ1-1; a weak D match, TRBD1 (6 bases). The CDR3 extends over 14 amino acids. CDR1 and CDR2 (germline): MNHEY, SVGAGI. V was pared by 6 bases and J by 7 bases, with 18 bases between. The CDR3 sequence: CASRHNRELGEAFF. The CDR3 DNA is TGTGCCAGCAGACACAACAGGGAGTTGGGTGAAGCTTTCTTT.

The chain carries TRBV6-1 and TRBJ2-3; tentatively, D is TRBD1 (6 bases). This CDR3 has 14 amino acids. V was trimmed by 6 bases and J by 2 bases, leaving 12 bases between them. Germline CDR1 reads MNHNS; CDR2 reads SASEGT. The CDR3 nucleotides read TGTGCCAGCAGGCCGGGACACACCACAGATACGCAGTATTTT. It yields the protein CASRPGHTTDTQYF.

V usage is TRBV5-1 and J usage is TRBJ1-3; D call uncertain. Germline assignment: CDR1 SGHRS and CDR2 YFSETQ. This CDR3 contains 13 residues. Trimming took 5 bases from V and 0 from J, leaving 6 bases between them. The CDR3 sequence: CASSYSSGNTIYF. The CDR3 coding sequence is TGCGCCAGCAGTTATAGCTCTGGAAACACCATATATTTT.

The CDR3 DNA is TGCGCCAGCAGCACTCAGTCGGGTCTAACGGATGGCTACACCTTC. Its translation: CASSTQSGLTDGYTF. The chain links TRBV5-1 to TRBJ1-2; D remains ambiguous. The CDR3 consists of 15 residues. The germline CDR1 and CDR2 sequences are SGHRS and YFSETQ. The V end was cut by 4 bases, the J end by 6 bases, with 19 bases between.

J is TRBJ2-5 and V is TRBV5-1, with a weak D call TRBD2 (6 bases). CDR1 is SGHRS, CDR2 YFSETQ, per germline. V lost 2 bases to trimming and J lost 2 bases, with 13 bases between them. The CDR3 extends over 15 amino acids. This chain's CDR3 is CASSLTGTRQETQYF. For the CDR3, the DNA is TGCGCCAGCAGCTTAACCGGGACTCGACAAGAGACCCAGTACTTC. The full variable domain, with the rest looked up from reference TRBV5-1 and TRBJ2-5, is KAGVTQTPRYLIKTRGQQVTLSCSPISGHRSVSWYQQTPGQGLQFLFEYFSETQRNKGNFPGRFSGRQFSNSRSEMNVSTLELGDSALYLCASSLTGTRQETQYFGPGTRLLVL.

The gene calls are TRBV7-8 and TRBJ2-7; 8 nucleotides match TRBD1. The V gene end was trimmed by 5 bases and the J gene end by 6 bases; junction bases not matched to a gene: 15. Germline values: CDR1 SGHVS, CDR2 FQNEAQ. The CDR3 is 16 amino acids. Written as DNA, the CDR3 is TGTGCCAGCAGCCTCGGACAGGGAATAAGTACTTCCGAGCAGTACTTC. Protein sequence: CASSLGQGISTSEQYF.

The rearrangement joins TRBV27 to TRBJ1-2; the match to TRBD1 covers 7 bases. This CDR3 has 14 residues. The trim removed 2 bases at V and 6 bases at J, leaving 6 bases unmatched. CDR1 is MNHEY, CDR2 SMNVEV, per germline (reference sequence). The CDR3: CASSLRGRGDGYTF. In nucleotides, the CDR3 is TGTGCCAGCAGTTTAAGGGGCAGGGGGGATGGCTACACCTTC.

The chain recombines TRBV9 with TRBJ1-4, with TRBD1 as a possible D gene (6 bases). The CDR3 is 14 residues long. CDR1 SGDLS and CDR2 YYNGEE come from the germline V gene. Between the trimmed V and J ends, which lost 3 bases and 4 bases, there was a span of 10 bases. CDR3 DNA: TGTGCCAGCAGCGCGGACAGCTATAATGAAAAACTGTTTTTT. Protein: CASSADSYNEKLFF. Supplemented by reference TRBV9 and TRBJ1-4, the full variable domain reads DSGVTQTPKHLITATGQRVTLRCSPRSGDLSVYWYQQSLDQGLQFLIQYYNGEERAKGNILERFSAQQFPDLHSELNLSSLELGDSALYFCASSADSYNEKLFFGSGTQLSVL.

V and J are TRBV19 and TRBJ2-1; 11 bases line up with TRBD2. The CDR3 has 15 amino acids. With V trimmed by 4 bases and J by 9 bases, 8 bases remained unmatched. CDR1 is LNHDA and CDR2 is SQIVND in the germline V gene (reference sequence). This CDR3 reads CASSTIAGGQGEQFF. CDR3 nucleotide sequence: TGTGCCAGTAGTACTATAGCGGGAGGGCAAGGTGAGCAGTTCTTC.

The chain employs TRBV5-1 and TRBJ2-3, with 8 bases matching TRBD2. The length of the CDR3 is 15 residues. Germline CDR1 reads SGHRS; CDR2 reads YFSETQ. V lost 4 bases, J lost 2 bases, and 6 bases stayed unmatched. The CDR3: CASSPTSGVTDTQYF. The CDR3 DNA reads as TGCGCCAGCAGCCCCACTAGCGGTGTCACAGATACGCAGTATTTT.

The chain carries TRBV5-6 and TRBJ1-1, with TRBD1 matching over 8 bases. CDR1 and CDR2 from the germline V gene are SGHDT and YYEEEE. This CDR3 has 14 residues. V lost 5 bases and J lost 4; bases outside the gene matches: 7. CDR3 in DNA: TGTGCCAGCAGTCTCAGGGGGCGCACCACTGAAGCTTTCTTT. Translating gives CASSLRGRTTEAFF.

V and J are TRBV5-1 and TRBJ2-1, with 7 nucleotides matching TRBD2. The V and J ends lost 0 bases and 0 bases, in that order; junction bases with no gene match: 12. CDR1 and CDR2 from the germline V gene are SGHRS and YFSETQ. The CDR3 covers 19 residues. This CDR3 is CASSLGAGVSVGSYNEQFF. For the CDR3, the DNA is TGCGCCAGCAGCTTGGGGGCGGGAGTATCGGTCGGCTCCTACAATGAGCAGTTCTTC.

The sample holds one count of this clone. The V gene is TRBV29-1, the J gene TRBJ2-7; TRBD1 matches 9 bases. The CDR3 covers 13 residues. Germline V gene data show CDR1 as SQVTM and CDR2 as ANQGSEA. The CDR3 nucleotides read TGCAGTTTCCGAGGGGGACAGGGTCCCGAGCAGTACTTC. Translated, it gives CSFRGGQGPEQYF.

The rearrangement links TRBV7-2 to TRBJ1-3; D is possibly TRBD1 (5 bases). The V gene lost 3 bases and the J gene lost 2 bases, with 11 bases spanning the gap. The CDR3 loop spans 15 amino acids. The V gene's germline CDR1 is SGHTA and CDR2 FQGNSA. In DNA form, the CDR3 reads TGTGCCAGCAGCTTGGCCGGGGGGACTGGAAACACCATATATTTT. Translating it yields CASSLAGGTGNTIYF.

This clone was seen only once. The CDR3 coding sequence is TGTGCCAGCAGTCCCCTACCGGGACTAGCGGACACAGATACGCAGTATTTT. Its translation: CASSPLPGLADTDTQYF. The chain uses TRBV28 and TRBJ2-3; 11 bases map to TRBD2. CDR1 is MDHEN and CDR2 is SYDVKM in the germline V gene. The CDR3 consists of 17 residues. The ends lost 5 bases at V and 2 bases at J; junction bases unmatched: 9.

The CDR3 reads CASSFIEDTEAFF. CDR3 sequence (DNA): TGTGCCAGCAGTTTTATAGAGGACACTGAAGCTTTCTTT. This chain links TRBV6-6 with TRBJ1-1; D gene ambiguous. The V end lost 4 bases, the J end lost 3 bases, and 9 bases lay between the germline ends. CDR1 and CDR2 (germline): MNHNY, SVGAGI (reference sequence). CDR3 length equals 13 residues.

This sequence joins TRBV21-1 and TRBJ1-2; TRBD1, the D gene given by the table, was not confirmed from the DNA. TRBV21-1 is reported as a pseudogene. The CDR3 covers 17 residues. The CDR3 coding sequence is TGTGCCAGCAGCACCGGACAGGGAATCATCTCGCGGGATGGCTACACCTTC. This encodes CASSTGQGIISRDGYTF.

This sequence joins TRBV28 and TRBJ1-4; D is ambiguous. There are 15 residues in the CDR3. The germline gives CDR1 MDHEN, CDR2 SYDVKM. Trimming stripped 2 bases from V and 0 bases from J, with 7 bases between. CDR3 amino acids: CASSLPGATNEKLFF. In DNA form, the CDR3 reads TGTGCCAGCAGTTTACCCGGGGCAACTAATGAAAAACTGTTTTTT. The full variable domain, rest sourced from reference TRBV28 and TRBJ1-4, is DVKVTQSSRYLVKRTGEKVFLECVQDMDHENMFWYRQDPGLGLRLIYFSYDVKMKEKGDIPEGYSVSREKKERFSLILESASTNQTSMYLCASSLPGATNEKLFFGSGTQLSVL.

The chain uses TRBV18 and TRBJ1-6, with unresolved D. Between the trimmed V and J ends, which lost 3 bases and 10 bases, there was a span of 19 bases. The CDR3 runs 16 residues. Germline V lookup: CDR1 KGHSH, CDR2 LQKENI. CDR3 amino acids: CASSPLRGGRESPLHF. CDR3 coding DNA: TGTGCCAGCTCACCGCTCCGGGGAGGAAGGGAATCACCCCTCCACTTT.